This TCR beta chain appears in the sequencing data of a study of CXCR3-negative and CXCR3-positive naive CD8 T cells. Germline CDR1 and CDR2: LGHDT and YNNKEL (reference sequence). The CDR3 consists of 12 residues. Its frequency marks this clonotype as medium-sized. Its antigen remains unidentified. Study-level points and caveats: Diversity was high in both naive subsets and much lower in memory cells. TRB CDR3 properties were used to infer TCR strength, and surface CD5 was comparable between naive subsets.

The TRB cDNA libraries were prepared by 5' RACE with UMI labels. TCRdb reprocessed the 5' RACE reads; each CDR3 protein has one entry and no DNA is given. The sample has over 70,000 distinct CDR3 sequences. The sample taken for sequencing was naive CXCR3- CD8+ T cells from blood. Subset of the sample: CD45RO-CCR7+CD27+CD95- naive CD8+ T cells lacking CXCR3 (TNR3-). The rearrangement links TRBV3-1 to TRBJ2-1; as DNA is missing, the TRBD1 call by TCRdb cannot be tested. The clonotype comes from a human donor in good health. Some clones in this sample may be carry-over from other donors' samples. CDR3 residues: CASSQPPSKVYF.